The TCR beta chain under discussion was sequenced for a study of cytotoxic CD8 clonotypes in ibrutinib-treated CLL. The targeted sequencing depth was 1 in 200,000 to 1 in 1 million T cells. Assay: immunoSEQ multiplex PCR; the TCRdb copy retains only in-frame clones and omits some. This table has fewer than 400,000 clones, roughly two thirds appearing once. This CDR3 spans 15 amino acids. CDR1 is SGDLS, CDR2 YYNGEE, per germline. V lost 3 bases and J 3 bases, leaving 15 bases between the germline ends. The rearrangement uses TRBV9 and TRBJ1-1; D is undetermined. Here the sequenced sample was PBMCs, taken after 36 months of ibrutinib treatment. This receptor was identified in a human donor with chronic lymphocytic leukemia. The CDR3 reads CASSASYPRYTEAFF. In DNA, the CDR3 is TGTGCCAGCAGCGCCTCGTATCCGCGGTACACTGAAGCTTTCTTT.